Sequencing of this T cell receptor beta chain was carried out in a study of post-analysis software for immune sequencing data. cDNA libraries of TCR beta carried unique molecular identifiers. Via MiXCR, TCRdb re-called the PCR reads, giving one row per CDR3 protein. The sample contains hundreds of thousands of distinct CDR3 sequences, around 40% of which appear only once. On this clonotype: Its matching antigen is unknown.

Germline CDR1 SGHTA, CDR2 FQGNSA. The CDR3 consists of 15 residues. V gave up 4 bases and J gave up 0 bases; unmatched junction bases: 5. General observations from the study: In patients, TRBV5-6, TRBV5-1 and TRBV20-1 belonged to 4 or 5 TRBV segments found more frequently than in controls.

This clonotype was obtained from a girl aged 10-17 years with multiple sclerosis. The sequenced sample was blood. V and J are TRBV7-2 and TRBJ2-7; 8 bases agree with TRBD1. The CDR3 sequence: CASSYTGGSSYEQYF. The CDR3 region has the DNA TGTGCCAGCAGCTACACAGGGGGTAGCTCCTACGAGCAGTACTTC.